This TCR beta chain came from a study of shared clonotypes between healthy human individuals. About the study: Donors were a couple of women and a few men aged 18 to 49.

Germline lookup yields CDR1 LGHNA and CDR2 YSLEER. After removal of 0 bases from V and 0 bases from J, the junction contained 9 bases not matched to a gene. CDR3 length: 19 amino acids. Comment on this clone: Its specificity is not known.

Negatively enriched CD4+ T cells were divided by CD45RA into naive and memory. At the deep level, the assay was run. The assay was immunoSEQ multiplex PCR, and TCRdb's table has in-frame clones only and misses some. Of over 950,000 clones detected, 77% appear once; the ten largest clones hold 0.89%. Study-wide points: Naive CD4 clonotypes overlapped across a handful of donors at approximately 5.3%.

This rearrangement joins TRBV4-3 to TRBJ2-3; 10 bases agree with TRBD2. The sample comprised memory CD4+ T cells from PBMCs. Subset indicated: CD45RA-negative fraction. The TCR was taken from a man in his late teens or twenties in good health. Some clones in this sample may be carry-over from other donors' samples. This CDR3 reads CASSQDLSSGGFSTDTQYF. CDR3 nucleotides: TGCGCCAGCAGCCAAGATCTTTCTAGCGGGGGATTTAGCACAGATACGCAGTATTTT.